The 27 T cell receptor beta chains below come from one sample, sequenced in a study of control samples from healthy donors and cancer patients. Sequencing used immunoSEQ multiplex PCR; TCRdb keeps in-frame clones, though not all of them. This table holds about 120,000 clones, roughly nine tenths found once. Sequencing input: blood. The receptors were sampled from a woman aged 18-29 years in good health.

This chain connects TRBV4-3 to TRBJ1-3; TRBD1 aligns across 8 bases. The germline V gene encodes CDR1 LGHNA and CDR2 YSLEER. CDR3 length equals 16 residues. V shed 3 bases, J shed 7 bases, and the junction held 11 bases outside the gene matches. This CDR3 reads CASSQTGEVGSNTIYF. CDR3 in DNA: TGCGCCAGCAGCCAGACAGGGGAAGTAGGTTCCAACACCATATATTTT.

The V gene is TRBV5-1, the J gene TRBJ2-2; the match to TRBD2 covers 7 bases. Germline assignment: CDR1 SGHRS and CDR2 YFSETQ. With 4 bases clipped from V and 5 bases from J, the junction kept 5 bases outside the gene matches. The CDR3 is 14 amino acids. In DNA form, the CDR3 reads TGCGCCAGCAGCCGTACTAGCGCAACCGGGGAGCTGTTTTTT. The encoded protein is CASSRTSATGELFF.

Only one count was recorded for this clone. This chain's CDR3 is CASSQDLNTIYF. CDR3 nucleotides: TGTGCCAGCAGCCAAGACCTGAACACCATATATTTT. This chain uses TRBV4-2 with TRBJ1-3; no firm D call. Germline CDR1 LGHNA, CDR2 YNFKEQ. V lost 0 bases to trimming and J lost 7 bases, with 4 bases between them. The CDR3 contains 12 residues.

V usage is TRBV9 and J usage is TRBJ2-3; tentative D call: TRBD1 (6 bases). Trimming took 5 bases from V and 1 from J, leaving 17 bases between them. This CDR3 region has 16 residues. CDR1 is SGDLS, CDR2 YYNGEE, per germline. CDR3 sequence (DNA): TGTGCCAGCAGTACAAAGACGGGACATCGCACAGATACGCAGTATTTT. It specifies CASSTKTGHRTDTQYF. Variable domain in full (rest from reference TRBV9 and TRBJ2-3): DSGVTQTPKHLITATGQRVTLRCSPRSGDLSVYWYQQSLDQGLQFLIQYYNGEERAKGNILERFSAQQFPDLHSELNLSSLELGDSALYFCASSTKTGHRTDTQYFGPGTRLTVL.

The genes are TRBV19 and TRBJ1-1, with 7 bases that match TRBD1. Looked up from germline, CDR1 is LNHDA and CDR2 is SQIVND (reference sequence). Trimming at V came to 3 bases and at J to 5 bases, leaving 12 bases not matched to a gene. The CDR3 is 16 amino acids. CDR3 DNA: TGTGCCAGTAGTATCAAGGGAACAGGGGTTCGAACTGAAGCTTTCTTT. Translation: CASSIKGTGVRTEAFF.

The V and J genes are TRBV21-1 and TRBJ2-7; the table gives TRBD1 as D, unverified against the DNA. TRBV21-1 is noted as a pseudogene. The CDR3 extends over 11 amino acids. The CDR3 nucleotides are TGTGCCAGAAGAGACAGTAACGAGCAGTACTTC. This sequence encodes CARRDSNEQYF.

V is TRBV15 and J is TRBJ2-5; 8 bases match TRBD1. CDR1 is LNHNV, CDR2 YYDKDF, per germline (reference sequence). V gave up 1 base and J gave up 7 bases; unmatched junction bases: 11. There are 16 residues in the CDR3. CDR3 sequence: CATSRGPGQEKGTQYF. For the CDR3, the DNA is TGTGCCACCAGCAGAGGTCCGGGACAGGAAAAAGGGACCCAGTACTTC.

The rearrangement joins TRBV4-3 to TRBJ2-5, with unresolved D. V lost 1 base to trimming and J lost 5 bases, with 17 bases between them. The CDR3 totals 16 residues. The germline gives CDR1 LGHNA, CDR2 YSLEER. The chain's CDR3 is CASSQGVSHARETQYF. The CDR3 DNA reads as TGCGCCAGCAGCCAAGGAGTATCCCACGCACGGGAGACCCAGTACTTC.

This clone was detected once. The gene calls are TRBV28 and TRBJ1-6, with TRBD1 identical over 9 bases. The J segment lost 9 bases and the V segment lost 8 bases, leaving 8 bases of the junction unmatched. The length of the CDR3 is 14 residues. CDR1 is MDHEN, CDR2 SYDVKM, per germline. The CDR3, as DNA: TGTGCCAGCGGTCCACAGGGGGCGGGTTCACCCCTCCACTTT. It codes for CASGPQGAGSPLHF.

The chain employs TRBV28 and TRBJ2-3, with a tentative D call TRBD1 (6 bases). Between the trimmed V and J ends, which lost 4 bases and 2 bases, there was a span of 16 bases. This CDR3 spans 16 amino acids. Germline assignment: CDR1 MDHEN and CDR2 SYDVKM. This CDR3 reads CASSSSGHINTDTQYF. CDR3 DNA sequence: TGTGCCAGCAGTTCGTCGGGACATATAAACACAGATACGCAGTATTTT.

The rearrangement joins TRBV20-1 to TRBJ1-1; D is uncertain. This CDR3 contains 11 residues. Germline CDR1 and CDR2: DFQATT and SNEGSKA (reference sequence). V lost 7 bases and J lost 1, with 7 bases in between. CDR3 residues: CSVGENTEAFF. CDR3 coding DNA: TGCAGTGTCGGCGAGAACACTGAAGCTTTCTTT.

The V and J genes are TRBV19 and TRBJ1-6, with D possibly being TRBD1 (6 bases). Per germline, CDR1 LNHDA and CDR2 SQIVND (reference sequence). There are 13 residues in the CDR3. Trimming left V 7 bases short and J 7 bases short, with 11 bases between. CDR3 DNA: TGTGCCAGTACGTACAGGGACAATTCACCCCTCCACTTT. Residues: CASTYRDNSPLHF.

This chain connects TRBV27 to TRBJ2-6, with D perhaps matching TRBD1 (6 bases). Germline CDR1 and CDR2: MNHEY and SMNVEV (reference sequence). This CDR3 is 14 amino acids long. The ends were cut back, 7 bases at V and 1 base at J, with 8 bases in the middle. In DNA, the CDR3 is TGTGCCAGCAAACAGGGTTCTGGGGCCAACGTCCTGACTTTC. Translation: CASKQGSGANVLTF.

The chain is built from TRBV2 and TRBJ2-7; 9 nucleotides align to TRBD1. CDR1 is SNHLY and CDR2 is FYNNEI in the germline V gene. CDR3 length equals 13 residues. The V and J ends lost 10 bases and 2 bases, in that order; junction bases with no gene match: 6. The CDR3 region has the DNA TGTGCCACTGGCCGACAGGGGGCCTACGAGCAGTACTTC. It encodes CATGRQGAYEQYF.

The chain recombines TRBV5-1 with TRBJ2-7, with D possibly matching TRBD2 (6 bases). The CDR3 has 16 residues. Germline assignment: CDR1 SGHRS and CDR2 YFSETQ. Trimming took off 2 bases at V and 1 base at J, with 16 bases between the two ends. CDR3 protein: CASSFIPGAGSYEQYF. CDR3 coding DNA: TGCGCCAGCAGCTTTATCCCGGGAGCGGGTTCCTACGAGCAGTACTTC.

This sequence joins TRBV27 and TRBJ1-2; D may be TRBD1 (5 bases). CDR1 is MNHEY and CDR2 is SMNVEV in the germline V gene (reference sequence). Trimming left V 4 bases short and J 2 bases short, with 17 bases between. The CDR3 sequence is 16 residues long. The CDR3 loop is CASSSHTTGGNYGYTF. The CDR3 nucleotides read TGTGCCAGCAGTTCCCATACCACCGGGGGGAACTATGGCTACACCTTC.

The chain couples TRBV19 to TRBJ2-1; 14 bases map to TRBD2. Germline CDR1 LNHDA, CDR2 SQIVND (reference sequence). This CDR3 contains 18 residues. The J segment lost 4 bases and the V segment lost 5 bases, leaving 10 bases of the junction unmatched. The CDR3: CASSGGLAGAYKYNEQFF. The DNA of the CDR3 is TGTGCCAGTAGTGGGGGACTAGCGGGGGCCTATAAATACAATGAGCAGTTCTTC. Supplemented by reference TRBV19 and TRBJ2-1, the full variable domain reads DGGITQSPKYLFRKEGQNVTLSCEQNLNHDAMYWYRQDPGQGLRLIYYSQIVNDFQKGDIAEGYSVSREKKESFPLTVTSAQKNPTAFYLCASSGGLAGAYKYNEQFFGPGTRLTVL.

Here the CDR3 DNA reads TGTGCCTGGAGTGGTAGCGGGGGTAGTGAGCAGTTCTTC. The encoded protein is CAWSGSGGSEQFF. The chain combines TRBV30 with TRBJ2-1; 9 bases are a match to TRBD2. Germline loops: CDR1 GTSNPN, CDR2 SVGIG (reference sequence). Unmatched junction bases numbered 4, after V lost 1 base and J lost 9 bases. There are 13 residues in the CDR3.

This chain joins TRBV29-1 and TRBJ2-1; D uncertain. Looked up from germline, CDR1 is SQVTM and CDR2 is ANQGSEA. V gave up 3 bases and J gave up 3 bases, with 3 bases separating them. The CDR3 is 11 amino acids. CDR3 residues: CSVDLYNEQFF. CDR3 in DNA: TGCAGCGTTGACCTCTACAATGAGCAGTTCTTC.

As DNA, the CDR3 is TGCGCCAGCAGCTTGACAGGTCCCGGGGAGCTGTTTTTT. It codes for CASSLTGPGELFF. The chain couples TRBV5-1 to TRBJ2-2, with a possible D match to TRBD1 (5 bases). V was pared by 1 base and J by 6 bases, with 7 bases between. In germline, CDR1 is SGHRS, CDR2 YFSETQ. There are 13 residues in the CDR3.

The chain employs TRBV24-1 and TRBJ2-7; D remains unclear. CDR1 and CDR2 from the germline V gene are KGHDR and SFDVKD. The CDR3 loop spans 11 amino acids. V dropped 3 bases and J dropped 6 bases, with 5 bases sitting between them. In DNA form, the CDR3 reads TGTGCCACCAGTGATGGATTCGAGCAGTACTTC. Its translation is CATSDGFEQYF.

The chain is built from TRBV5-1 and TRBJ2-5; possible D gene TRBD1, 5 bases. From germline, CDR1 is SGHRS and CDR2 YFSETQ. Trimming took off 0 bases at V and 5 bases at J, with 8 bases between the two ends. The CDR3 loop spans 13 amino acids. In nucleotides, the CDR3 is TGCGCCAGCAGCTTGGGGGGCCGGGAGACCCAGTACTTC. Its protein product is CASSLGGRETQYF.

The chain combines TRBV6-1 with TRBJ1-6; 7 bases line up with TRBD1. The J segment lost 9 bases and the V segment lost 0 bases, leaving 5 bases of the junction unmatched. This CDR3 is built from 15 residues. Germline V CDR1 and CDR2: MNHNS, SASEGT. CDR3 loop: CASSEAGRGGSPLHF. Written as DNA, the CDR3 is TGTGCCAGCAGTGAAGCGGGCAGGGGGGGTTCACCCCTCCACTTT.

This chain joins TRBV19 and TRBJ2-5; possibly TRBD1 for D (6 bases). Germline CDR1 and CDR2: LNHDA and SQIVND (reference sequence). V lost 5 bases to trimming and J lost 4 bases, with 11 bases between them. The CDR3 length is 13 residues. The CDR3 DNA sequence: TGTGCCAGTAGTTCCTACAGGGCAGAGACCCAGTACTTC. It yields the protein CASSSYRAETQYF.

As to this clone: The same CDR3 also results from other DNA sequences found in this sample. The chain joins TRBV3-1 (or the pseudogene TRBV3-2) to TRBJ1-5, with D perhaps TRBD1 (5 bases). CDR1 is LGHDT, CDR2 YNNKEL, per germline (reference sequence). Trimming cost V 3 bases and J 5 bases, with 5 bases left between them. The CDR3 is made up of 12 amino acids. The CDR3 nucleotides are TGTGCCAGCAGCCAGGGGGATCAGCCCCAGCATTTT. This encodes CASSQGDQPQHF.

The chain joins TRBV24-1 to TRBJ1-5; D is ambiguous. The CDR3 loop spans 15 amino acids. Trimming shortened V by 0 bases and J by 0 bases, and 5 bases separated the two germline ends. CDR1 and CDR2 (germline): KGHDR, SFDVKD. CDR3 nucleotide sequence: TGTGCCACCAGTGATTTGGCATATAGCAATCAGCCCCAGCATTTT. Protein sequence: CATSDLAYSNQPQHF.

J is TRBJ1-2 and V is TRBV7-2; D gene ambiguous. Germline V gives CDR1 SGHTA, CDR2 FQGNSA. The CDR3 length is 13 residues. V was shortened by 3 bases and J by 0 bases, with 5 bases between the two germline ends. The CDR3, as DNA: TGTGCCAGCAGCTTGGGAGCTAACTATGGCTACACCTTC. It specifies CASSLGANYGYTF.